This T cell receptor beta chain originates from a study of blood T cell repertoires in COVID-19. Participants came from 20 to 25 US areas, aged about 18 to 95 years. Generated by immunoSEQ multiplex PCR, the TCRdb table keeps only in-frame clones and is missing some. The table lists approximately 250,000 clones, roughly 88% of them singletons. The CDR3 runs 15 residues. V lost 6 bases to trimming and J lost 3 bases; unmatched junction nucleotides: 8. Germline V gene data show CDR1 as KGHSH and CDR2 as LQKENI. J is TRBJ2-3 and V is TRBV18, with 8 bases matching TRBD2. Sequencing used PBMCs or T cells enriched from blood (not recorded which). The origin of this receptor is a woman between 40 and 50 years old with acute COVID-19. CDR3 loop: CASSRREGLTDTQYF. DNA of the CDR3: TGTGCCAGCTCTCGCCGGGAGGGCCTAACAGATACGCAGTATTTT.